This T cell receptor (beta chain) stems from a study of blood T cells in healthy people across ages. Next came a second PCR, run for roughly 6 to 11 cycles, which used a sample-barcoded 5' primer along with a J-beta primer mix. TCRdb redid the calling of the 5' RACE reads with MiXCR, one entry per CDR3 protein. In the table there are about 1.5 million distinct CDR3 sequences, roughly 43% of which are singletons. This CDR3 is 14 amino acids long. Germline values: CDR1 DFQATT, CDR2 SNEGSKA (reference sequence). Trimming removed 4 bases at V and 0 bases at J, with 10 bases between. This clonotype was sampled from a young woman in good health. The chain has TRBV20-1 and TRBJ2-1, with unresolved D. Sequenced material: blood. The CDR3: CSAISQSSYNEQFF. Here the CDR3 DNA reads TGCAGTGCTATAAGCCAGAGCTCCTACAATGAGCAGTTCTTC.